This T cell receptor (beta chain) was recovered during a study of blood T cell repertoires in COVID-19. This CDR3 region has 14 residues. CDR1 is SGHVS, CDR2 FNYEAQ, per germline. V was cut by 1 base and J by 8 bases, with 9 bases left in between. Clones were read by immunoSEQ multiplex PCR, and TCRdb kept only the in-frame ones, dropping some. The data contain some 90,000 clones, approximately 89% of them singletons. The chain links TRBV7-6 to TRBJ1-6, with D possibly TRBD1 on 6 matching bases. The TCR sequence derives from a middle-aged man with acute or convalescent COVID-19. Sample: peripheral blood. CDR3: CASSLGKGDSPLHF. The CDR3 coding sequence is TGTGCCAGCAGCTTAGGGAAGGGGGATTCACCCCTCCACTTT.